The next 13 T cell receptor beta chains were all read from a single sample in a study of shared clonotypes between healthy human individuals. The data were produced by immunoSEQ multiplex PCR, yet TCRdb's version contains in-frame clones alone and is incomplete. Of approximately 460,000 clones in the sample, 70% to 80% were seen once. Source material: PBMCs. Every receptor here comes from a woman aged 35 to 49 in good health. Some clones in this sample may be carry-over from other donors' samples.

The V gene is TRBV9, the J gene TRBJ2-7; D gene unclear. The germline CDR1 and CDR2 sequences are SGDLS and YYNGEE. V dropped 0 bases and J dropped 0 bases, with 7 bases sitting between them. The CDR3 covers 14 residues. This chain's CDR3 is CASSVDQSSYEQYF. The CDR3 bases are TGTGCCAGCAGCGTAGATCAGAGCTCCTACGAGCAGTACTTC.

With regard to this clone: One junction end disagrees with the germline gene, perhaps due to a read error. The V call is TRBV5-6, the J call TRBJ2-1, with a possible D match to TRBD1 (6 bases). Germline values: CDR1 SGHDT, CDR2 YYEEEE. CDR3 size: 11 residues. DNA for the CDR3: TGTGCCAGCAGCTTGGTTCAGGGGCTCCTCTTC. Amino acid sequence: CASSLVQGLLF. Filled out from reference TRBV5-6 and TRBJ2-1, the complete variable domain reads DAGVTQSPTHLIKTRGQQVTLRCSPKSGHDTVSWYQQALGQGPQFIFQYYEEEERQRGNFPDRFSGHQFPNYSSELNVNALLLGDSALYLCASSLVQGLLFGPGTRLTVL.

The chain couples TRBV6-6 to TRBJ1-3; D is possibly TRBD1 (5 bases). Deletions cut 4 bases from V and 2 bases from J, with 9 bases between. Germline V gene sequence: CDR1 MNHNY, CDR2 SVGAGI (reference sequence). This CDR3 has 14 amino acids. The CDR3 sequence is CASSWEGPGNTIYF. CDR3 nucleotides: TGTGCCAGCAGTTGGGAGGGGCCTGGAAACACCATATATTTT.

This clone was seen a few times. This sequence joins TRBV5-5 and TRBJ1-1; D unresolved. With 2 bases removed from V and 0 bases from J, the gap between germline ends came to 8 bases. The CDR3 sequence is 14 residues long. The germline V gene encodes CDR1 SGHKS and CDR2 YYEKEE (reference sequence). CDR3 coding DNA: TGTGCCAGCAGCTTCTACAGCATGAACACTGAAGCTTTCTTT. Translation: CASSFYSMNTEAFF.

The chain is built from TRBV28 and TRBJ1-1; D not certain. V lost 5 bases and J lost 11, with 9 bases in between. Germline V gene lookup returns CDR1 MDHEN and CDR2 SYDVKM. The CDR3 sequence is 10 residues long. The CDR3 sequence: CASSKARAFF. The CDR3 DNA reads as TGTGCCAGCAGTAAAGCTAGGGCTTTCTTT.

This clone showed up many times. The identical CDR3 is also encoded by other nucleotide sequences in the sample. V gene TRBV7-9 combines with J gene TRBJ1-3; D gene ambiguous. The CDR3 runs to 15 residues. Germline CDR1 reads SEHNR; CDR2 reads FQNEAQ (reference sequence). Trimming left V 5 bases short and J 0 bases short, with 11 bases between. The CDR3 coding sequence is TGTGCCAGCAGCCACGACGGACGCTCTGGAAACACCATATATTTT. This codes for CASSHDGRSGNTIYF.

The chain's CDR3 is CASSLGQGSEKLFF. CDR3 DNA sequence: TGTGCCAGCAGCTTGGGACAGGGTAGTGAAAAACTGTTTTTT. This chain joins TRBV7-6 and TRBJ1-4; 9 nucleotides match TRBD1. The CDR3 is 14 residues long. V lost 3 bases, J lost 7 bases, and 3 bases stayed unmatched. Per germline, CDR1 SGHVS and CDR2 FNYEAQ.

The sample holds a few counts of this clone. The chain uses TRBV4-1 and TRBJ2-3; a possible D gene is TRBD2 (7 bases). Germline-derived CDR1 and CDR2 are MGHRA and YSYEKL. The V end lost 6 bases, the J end lost 2 bases, and 18 bases lay between the germline ends. The CDR3 sequence is 16 residues long. CDR3 DNA: TGCGCCAGCAGAGGGGGGTCTAGCGGACCCACAGATACGCAGTATTTT. This sequence encodes CASRGGSSGPTDTQYF.

The chain links TRBV18 to TRBJ2-7; 8 bases agree with TRBD2. V was clipped by 3 bases and J by 4 bases; unmatched bases: 2. The CDR3 runs 13 residues. Per the germline V gene, CDR1 is KGHSH and CDR2 is LQKENI. The CDR3 is CASSPGTRYEQYF. DNA of the CDR3: TGTGCCAGCTCACCCGGGACTAGATACGAGCAGTACTTC.

The rearrangement links TRBV10-3 to TRBJ2-7, with no clear D. Germline V gene data show CDR1 as ENHRY and CDR2 as SYGVKD. The CDR3 loop spans 15 amino acids. Trimming took off 6 bases at V and 2 bases at J, with 17 bases between the two ends. CDR3 DNA sequence: TGTGCCATCAGCGAAGGGCAGGCAAATACCTACGAGCAGTACTTC. It encodes CAISEGQANTYEQYF.

The chain recombines TRBV19 with TRBJ2-3, with D possibly TRBD2 on 6 matching bases. CDR3 length: 18 residues. The germline gives CDR1 LNHDA, CDR2 SQIVND (reference sequence). V was trimmed by 3 bases and J by 3 bases, leaving 22 bases between them. This CDR3 is CASSILISGSGGTDTQYF. The CDR3 DNA reads as TGTGCCAGTAGTATCCTAATTTCCGGGAGTGGAGGGACAGATACGCAGTATTTT. Full variable domain (outside the CDR3, taken from reference TRBV19 and TRBJ2-3): DGGITQSPKYLFRKEGQNVTLSCEQNLNHDAMYWYRQDPGQGLRLIYYSQIVNDFQKGDIAEGYSVSREKKESFPLTVTSAQKNPTAFYLCASSILISGSGGTDTQYFGPGTRLTVL.

Concerning this clone itself: A far bigger clonotype differs at one base, so this is likely a read error. The V call is TRBV18, the J call TRBJ2-5, with D unclear. Trimming took 2 bases from V and 4 from J, leaving 8 bases between them. The germline V gene has CDR1 KGHSH and CDR2 LQKENI. CDR3 length equals 13 residues. This CDR3 reads CASSPSPRETQYF. For the CDR3, the DNA is TGTGCCAGCTCACCATCTCCCCGAGAGACCCAGTACTTC.

This clone was counted only a few times. This chain uses TRBV29-1 with TRBJ2-7, with D possibly TRBD2 on 6 matching bases. Germline V lookup: CDR1 SQVTM, CDR2 ANQGSEA. V was cut by 4 bases and J by 4 bases, with 17 bases left in between. The CDR3 has 14 residues. The CDR3 here is CSVVVLLARYEQYF. As DNA, the CDR3 is TGCAGCGTTGTAGTCCTTCTAGCGAGGTACGAGCAGTACTTC.